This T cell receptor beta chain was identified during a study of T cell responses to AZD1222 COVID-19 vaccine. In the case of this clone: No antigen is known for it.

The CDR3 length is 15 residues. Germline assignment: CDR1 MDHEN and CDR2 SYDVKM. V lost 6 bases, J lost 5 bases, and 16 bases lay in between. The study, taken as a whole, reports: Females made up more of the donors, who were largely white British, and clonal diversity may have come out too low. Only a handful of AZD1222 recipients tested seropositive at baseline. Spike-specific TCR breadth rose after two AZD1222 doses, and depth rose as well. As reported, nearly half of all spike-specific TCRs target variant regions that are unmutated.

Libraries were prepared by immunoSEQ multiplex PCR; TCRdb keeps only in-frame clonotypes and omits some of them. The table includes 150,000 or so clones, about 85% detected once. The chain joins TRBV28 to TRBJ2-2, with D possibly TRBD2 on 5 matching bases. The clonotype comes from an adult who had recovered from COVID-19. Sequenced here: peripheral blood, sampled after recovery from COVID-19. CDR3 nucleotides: TGTGCCAGCAGCCGAGATATTCCGGGGACCGGGGAGCTGTTTTTT. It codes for CASSRDIPGTGELFF.